Described below is a single T cell receptor (beta chain) sequence and its context. Here immunoSEQ multiplex PCR was the method, and the copy in TCRdb shows in-frame clones only, minus some. Of 150,000 or so clones in the sample, 92% are singletons; the top ten hold around 2.1%. Germline V gene sequence: CDR1 LNHDA, CDR2 SQIVND (reference sequence). V gave up 5 bases and J gave up 4 bases, with 8 bases separating them. The CDR3 has 12 residues. This entry is derived from a study of control samples from healthy donors and cancer patients. The sequencing input was blood. This chain joins TRBV19 and TRBJ1-1; D unresolved. The sequence was collected from a woman aged 45-65 years in good health. The DNA of the CDR3 is TGTGCCAGTAGTCCCGCGATCACTGAAGCTTTCTTT. This codes for CASSPAITEAFF.